Described below is a single T cell receptor (beta chain) sequence and its context. This clone was found a few times. There is no known antigen for this receptor. Base-call qualities are not available, and no considerably larger clone is one nucleotide away. This entry comes from a study of blood T cell repertoires in COVID-19 (dated by TCRdb to the early 2020s). Notes on the research overall: Samples from collaborators originated in the United States, Italy and Spain and spanned both the acute and convalescent phases of COVID-19. The material from the prospective study consisted of cDNA or gDNA derived from T cells, B-cell-depleted T cells, or PBMCs. Deeply sampled blood TCRbeta repertoires from subjects exposed to, actively infected with, or recovered from COVID-19 were included in the dataset. The repertoires were made available in a free public database intended to serve as a resource for research on the immune response to SARS-CoV-2. Samples came from the ongoing ImmuneRACE study (first 160 participants) plus 1,254 subjects from 6 global collaborators. Nearly every sample came with metadata listing a de-identified subject ID, COVID-19 status, age in years and sex. Where available, HLA class I and class II types were obtained from metadata supplied by the sample provider rather than from assay-based typing. Broad study findings and their caveats: How much clinical and demographic metadata was included differed by source and by participant, and the metadata was provided uncurated.

The immunoSEQ Assay, a bias-controlled multiplex PCR, was used to amplify TCRbeta CDR3 regions from genomic DNA. The published analysis was carried out like this. The number of nucleated cells in each sample was estimated by amplification of reference gene primers within the assay. To quantify the absolute abundance of each unique TCRbeta CDR3 rearrangement, sequence reads were collapsed and filtered. For each sample, productive Simpson clonality was calculated by taking the square root of Simpson's diversity index across productive rearrangements. TCRdb took this table from immuneACCESS and kept in-frame rearrangements with V and J called. Such tables lack part of the clones; where checked against another copy, unresolved V genes explain under half of the gap, and the rest is unexplained. D and trimming were read from the DNA, whereas the V and J calls and clone size are those reported in that table. The sample data list about 59,000 clones, and around 86% of these were observed just once. The ten largest account for roughly 28% of the sample.

Whole blood was collected in K2EDTA tubes by collaborating institutions according to the institutions' own protocols. For TCRbeta analysis, collaborators shipped samples in one of three forms: frozen whole blood, isolated PBMCs, or DNA extracted from either of those sample types. Material: peripheral blood. This receptor was identified in an elderly woman with active or convalescent COVID-19.

CDR3 reads: CASSLTGGGDYGYTF. The bases are TGTGCCAGCAGCTTAACCGGGGGAGGGGACTATGGCTACACCTTC. This receptor chain uses TRBV7-3 and TRBJ1-2; the best D guess is TRBD1, with 5 bases matching. Reading the germline V gene gives CDR1 SGHTA and CDR2 FQGTGA. The CDR3, from cysteine to phenylalanine, totals 15 residues. The DNA shown is the 45-base CDR3, in frame from base 1. Trimming removed 0 bases from V and 3 bases from J, leaving 11 bases between the germline ends. The entire variable domain, with the stretches around the CDR3 drawn from the reference TRBV7-3 and TRBJ1-2 proteins, is GAGVSQTPSNKVTEKGKYVELRCDPISGHTALYWYRQSLGQGPEFLIYFQGTGAADDSGLPNDRFFAVRPEGSVSTLKIQRTERGDSAVYLCASSLTGGGDYGYTFGSGTRLTVV.